One sample yielded the 26 T cell receptor beta chains listed below, sequenced in a study of shared clonotypes between healthy human individuals. Some clones are missing from TCRdb's copy, which holds only in-frame ones; the method was immunoSEQ multiplex PCR. This sample has roughly 2.5 million clones, with around 94% found just once. Source material: naive CD4+ T cells sorted from blood. As for subset: CD45RA+ positively selected. The receptors were gathered from a man aged 18 to 30 in good health.

The CDR3, as DNA: TGTGCCAGCAGTACTGCGACGGCAACTAATGAAAAACTGTTTTTT. Amino acid sequence: CASSTATATNEKLFF. The genes are TRBV6-5 and TRBJ1-4; no clear D. The CDR3 runs 15 residues. Germline values: CDR1 MNHEY, CDR2 SVGAGI. V lost 5 bases, J lost 0 bases, and 10 bases lay in between.

The V and J genes are TRBV27 and TRBJ1-5; TRBD1 is a possible D gene (6 bases). V lost 3 bases and J lost 7, with 16 bases in between. This CDR3 has 15 residues. Germline V gene sequence: CDR1 MNHEY, CDR2 SMNVEV (reference sequence). The CDR3 DNA reads as TGTGCCAGCAGTTTGATCGGGGGGCGCGGGCAGCCCCAGCATTTT. Protein product: CASSLIGGRGQPQHF.

This chain uses TRBV6-5 with TRBJ1-6; tentatively, D is TRBD1 (5 bases). Trimming pared 4 bases from V and 10 bases from J, leaving 17 bases between. The length of the CDR3 is 15 residues. Germline CDR1 MNHEY, CDR2 SVGAGI. CDR3 DNA: TGTGCCAGCAGTTCCTTCCAGGGACGGGGGTCACCCCTCCACTTT. Its translation is CASSSFQGRGSPLHF.

CDR3 sequence reads: CASSLVTAGGKRGGAFF. The DNA of the CDR3 is TGTGCCAGCAGCTTAGTAACGGCAGGGGGAAAGCGGGGTGGAGCTTTCTTT. The chain combines TRBV7-2 with TRBJ1-1, with 7 bases matching TRBD1. The CDR3 sequence is 17 residues long. Germline V CDR1 and CDR2: SGHTA, FQGNSA. Trimming at V came to 1 base and at J to 10 bases, leaving 18 bases not matched to a gene.

With respect to this clone: One junction end does not reproduce the germline sequence, and a read error may be involved. The V gene is TRBV5-1, the J gene TRBJ2-2, with D hard to call. Germline lookup yields CDR1 SGHRS and CDR2 YFSETQ. This CDR3 contains 13 residues. CDR3 nucleotide sequence: TGTGCCAGCACCGTCCTGGCTGCAGGGGAGCTGTTTTTT. Protein sequence: CASTVLAAGELFF.

The rearrangement joins TRBV29-1 to TRBJ1-4; unclear D gene. The germline gives CDR1 SQVTM, CDR2 ANQGSEA. Trimming pared 1 base from V and 0 bases from J, leaving 9 bases between. The CDR3 length is 15 residues. CDR3: CSVEGASSTNEKLFF. The CDR3 coding sequence is TGCAGCGTTGAAGGGGCGTCCTCAACTAATGAAAAACTGTTTTTT. Full variable domain (outside the CDR3, taken from reference TRBV29-1 and TRBJ1-4): SAVISQKPSRDICQRGTSLTIQCQVDSQVTMMFWYRQQPGQSLTLIATANQGSEATYESGFVIDKFPISRPNLTFSTLTVSNMSPEDSSIYLCSVEGASSTNEKLFFGSGTQLSVL.

This chain uses TRBV11-2 with TRBJ1-5; D perhaps matches TRBD1 (5 bases). The CDR3 length is 14 residues. Per the germline V gene, CDR1 is SGHAT and CDR2 is FQNNGV. Trimming removed 3 bases at V and 6 bases at J, with 12 bases between. The CDR3 region has the DNA TGTGCCAGCAGCTTGTCAGGGTACCGTCAGCCCCAGCATTTT. This codes for CASSLSGYRQPQHF.

The J gene is TRBJ2-7, the V gene TRBV6-4, with 9 bases lining up with TRBD2. The CDR3 has 15 residues. CDR1 is MRHNA and CDR2 is SNTAGT in the germline V gene. With V trimmed by 6 bases and J by 3 bases, 9 bases remained unmatched. Here the CDR3 reads CASSHLVAGDYEQYF. CDR3 sequence (DNA): TGTGCCAGCAGCCACTTAGTAGCGGGAGACTACGAGCAGTACTTC.

V is TRBV18 and J is TRBJ2-3, with 8 bases that match TRBD2. The ends lost 0 bases at V and 3 bases at J; junction bases unmatched: 5. The CDR3 sequence is 16 residues long. Germline V gene data show CDR1 as KGHSH and CDR2 as LQKENI. The CDR3 DNA reads as TGTGCCAGCTCACCACCTTCAGCGGGAGCGACAGATACGCAGTATTTT. Protein sequence: CASSPPSAGATDTQYF. The full variable domain, with the rest looked up from reference TRBV18 and TRBJ2-3, is NAGVMQNPRHLVRRRGQEARLRCSPMKGHSHVYWYRQLPEEGLKFMVYLQKENIIDESGMPKERFSAEFPKEGPSILRIQQVVRGDSAAYFCASSPPSAGATDTQYFGPGTRLTVL.

J is TRBJ1-5 and V is TRBV5-1, with 8 bases matching TRBD1. The CDR3 is 17 residues long. Germline loops: CDR1 SGHRS, CDR2 YFSETQ. Unmatched junction bases numbered 9, after V lost 0 bases and J lost 4 bases. The CDR3 is CASSLGPTGAANQPQHF. The CDR3 nucleotides are TGCGCCAGCAGCTTGGGGCCGACAGGGGCCGCTAATCAGCCCCAGCATTTT. Full variable domain (outside the CDR3, taken from reference TRBV5-1 and TRBJ1-5): KAGVTQTPRYLIKTRGQQVTLSCSPISGHRSVSWYQQTPGQGLQFLFEYFSETQRNKGNFPGRFSGRQFSNSRSEMNVSTLELGDSALYLCASSLGPTGAANQPQHFGDGTRLSIL.

As for this clone: The same CDR3 also results from other DNA sequences found in this sample. This chain links TRBV2 with TRBJ1-2; the D is unclear. Trimming shortened V by 0 bases and J by 5 bases, and 10 bases separated the two germline ends. The CDR3 loop spans 14 amino acids. Germline assignment: CDR1 SNHLY and CDR2 FYNNEI. The CDR3 nucleotides are TGTGCCAGCAGTGAAGCGGGCGGACCTTATGGCTACACCTTC. Translation: CASSEAGGPYGYTF.

In its sample, this clone was seen a few times. The J gene is TRBJ1-2, the V gene TRBV28; no firm D call. V was pared by 2 bases and J by 4 bases, with 14 bases between. The CDR3 runs to 15 residues. From germline, CDR1 is MDHEN and CDR2 SYDVKM. The CDR3, as DNA: TGTGCCAGCAGTTTAACGGGTACAGCTGGCTATGGCTACACCTTC. Its protein product is CASSLTGTAGYGYTF.

This sequence joins TRBV30 and TRBJ1-4; a weak D match, TRBD1 (5 bases). This CDR3 contains 16 residues. Trimming removed 0 bases at V and 8 bases at J, with 19 bases between. CDR1 is GTSNPN and CDR2 is SVGIG in the germline V gene (reference sequence). The chain's CDR3 is CAWSVSSGQGREKLFF. CDR3 coding DNA: TGTGCCTGGAGTGTATCGTCGGGGCAGGGTCGCGAAAAACTGTTTTTT.

The V call is TRBV7-9, the J call TRBJ1-1; no definite D call. This CDR3 is built from 12 residues. The V end was cut by 6 bases, the J end by 4 bases, with 9 bases between. Germline V gene sequence: CDR1 SEHNR, CDR2 FQNEAQ (reference sequence). CDR3 in DNA: TGTGCCAGCAGGCGACTCTCCACTGAAGCTTTCTTT. It specifies CASRRLSTEAFF.

This clone was recorded once. This rearrangement joins TRBV10-3 to TRBJ2-3; 14 nucleotides match TRBD2. CDR1 ENHRY and CDR2 SYGVKD come from the germline V gene. V shed 6 bases and J 3 bases; nucleotides not matched to a gene: 8. CDR3 length: 17 amino acids. The CDR3 DNA reads TGTGCCATCAGGGAGACTAGCGGGAGGGCCGAAACAGATACGCAGTATTTT. This codes for CAIRETSGRAETDTQYF.

This chain uses TRBV28 with TRBJ1-5; 8 bases line up with TRBD1. The germline V gene has CDR1 MDHEN and CDR2 SYDVKM. This CDR3 is built from 17 residues. The trim removed 5 bases at V and 6 bases at J, leaving 15 bases unmatched. The chain's CDR3 is CASSHDRGRGGGQPQHF. CDR3 nucleotides: TGTGCCAGCAGTCACGACAGGGGCCGCGGAGGTGGTCAGCCCCAGCATTTT.

This rearrangement joins TRBV5-1 to TRBJ2-1; a weak D match, TRBD1 (6 bases). This CDR3 spans 14 amino acids. Trimming took off 7 bases at V and 4 bases at J, with 15 bases between the two ends. CDR1 is SGHRS and CDR2 is YFSETQ in the germline V gene. The DNA of the CDR3 is TGCGCCAGCGGACAAGGACAGACTTACAATGAGCAGTTCTTC. Its protein is CASGQGQTYNEQFF.

The rearrangement uses TRBV7-8 and TRBJ1-2, with a possible D match to TRBD1 (5 bases). This CDR3 region has 16 residues. V was clipped by 0 bases and J by 2 bases, with 13 bases between them. CDR1 is SGHVS, CDR2 FQNEAQ, per germline. CDR3 nucleotides: TGTGCCAGCAGCTTAGCCTCGGGGCAAGGAAACTATGGCTACACCTTC. Encoded protein: CASSLASGQGNYGYTF.

The rearrangement links TRBV4-1 to TRBJ2-1; possible D gene TRBD1, 5 bases. The CDR3 contains 14 residues. The germline gives CDR1 MGHRA, CDR2 YSYEKL. The V end was cut by 4 bases, the J end by 4 bases, with 11 bases between. CDR3 region: CASSPPRGYNEQFF. The CDR3, as DNA: TGCGCCAGCAGCCCCCCTAGGGGATACAATGAGCAGTTCTTC.

The chain links TRBV5-8 to TRBJ2-4, with unresolved D. Germline V lookup: CDR1 SGHTS, CDR2 YDEGEE. The length of the CDR3 is 14 residues. Trimming pared 0 bases from V and 0 bases from J, leaving 4 bases between. CDR3: CASSLVPAKNIQYF. The CDR3 DNA sequence: TGTGCCAGCAGCTTGGTTCCAGCCAAAAACATTCAGTACTTC.

V usage is TRBV19 and J usage is TRBJ1-2; D is perhaps TRBD1 (6 bases). Deletions cut 4 bases from V and 5 bases from J, with 17 bases between. The CDR3 covers 15 residues. The V gene's germline CDR1 is LNHDA and CDR2 SQIVND (reference sequence). Here the CDR3 reads CASSKSTGSGYGYTF. CDR3 in DNA: TGTGCCAGTAGTAAATCTACAGGGTCCGGGTATGGCTACACCTTC.

This clone was picked up a small number of times. The chain uses TRBV7-9 and TRBJ1-1; weak D call: TRBD1 (6 bases). Deletions cut 7 bases from V and 0 bases from J, with 12 bases between. The CDR3 sequence is 14 residues long. CDR1 is SEHNR and CDR2 is FQNEAQ in the germline V gene (reference sequence). The CDR3 reads CASTRDTMNTEAFF. CDR3 DNA sequence: TGTGCCAGCACCCGGGACACGATGAACACTGAAGCTTTCTTT.

The J gene is TRBJ2-7, the V gene TRBV6-6; 7 nucleotides align to TRBD1. From germline, CDR1 is MNHNY and CDR2 SVGAGI (reference sequence). The CDR3 sequence is 15 residues long. The V segment lost 8 bases and the J segment 0 bases; nucleotides outside the gene matches: 10. CDR3 residues: CASLPGQALSYEQYF. The CDR3 region has the DNA TGTGCCAGCCTTCCCGGACAGGCGCTCTCCTACGAGCAGTACTTC.

Remarks on this clone: Distinct nucleotide sequences in the sample also encode this CDR3. This sequence joins TRBV30 and TRBJ1-2; D is perhaps TRBD1 (5 bases). The CDR3 totals 14 residues. V was cut by 0 bases and J by 4 bases, with 12 bases left in between. The germline gives CDR1 GTSNPN, CDR2 SVGIG (reference sequence). The CDR3 loop reads CAWSVGGGTYGYTF. CDR3 DNA sequence: TGTGCCTGGAGTGTAGGTGGGGGAACCTATGGCTACACCTTC.

J is TRBJ1-1 and V is TRBV19; D gene unclear. This CDR3 has 16 amino acids. V gave up 1 base and J gave up 6 bases, with 18 bases separating them. Per germline, CDR1 LNHDA and CDR2 SQIVND (reference sequence). CDR3 loop: CASSIAAARVDAEAFF. DNA of the CDR3: TGTGCCAGTAGTATAGCTGCGGCCCGGGTCGACGCTGAAGCTTTCTTT.

This rearrangement joins TRBV19 to TRBJ2-4; D ambiguous. Germline CDR1 is LNHDA and CDR2 is SQIVND (reference sequence). The CDR3 runs 13 residues. Trimming shortened V by 2 bases and J by 4 bases, and 6 bases separated the two germline ends. This CDR3 is CASSINTKNIQYF. CDR3 nucleotide sequence: TGTGCCAGTAGTATAAATACTAAAAACATTCAGTACTTC.